This T cell receptor (beta chain) stems from a study of blood T cell repertoires in COVID-19. Overall study: T cells, B-cell-depleted T cells, or PBMCs provided the cDNA or gDNA that served as material.

Trimming took 1 base from V and 7 from J, leaving 15 bases between them. The CDR3 loop spans 14 amino acids. Germline CDR1 SGHNT, CDR2 YYREEE (reference sequence). How the authors handled the data: Estimates of nucleated cell counts were drawn from the amplification of reference gene primers. Profiling relied on immunoSEQ multiplex PCR, and the TCRdb table lists in-frame clones only, not all of them. The DNA was the basis for D and trimming; V, J and clone size are from that table. Seen here are about 76,000 clones, approximately 85% observed once, and the top ten hold approximately 11%. Seattle patients were enrolled during active infection and followed longitudinally.

The receptor was isolated from a man in his fifties or sixties with COVID-19, enrolled during active disease. The chain recombines TRBV5-4 with TRBJ2-7, with D possibly matching TRBD1 (6 bases). Sequencing was performed on peripheral blood. The CDR3: CASSLSRGDREQYF. Written as DNA, the CDR3 is TGTGCCAGCAGCTTGAGCAGGGGAGATCGGGAGCAGTACTTC.